This T cell receptor beta chain was obtained from a study of human T cells and chemical hapten exposure (dated by TCRdb to the early 2020s). The study in broad terms: For sensitization, 2% DPC in acetone was applied to a roughly 2 cm by roughly 2 cm area of upper inner arm skin. Blood samples were taken from patients before sensitization (week 0) and then at 2, 6 and about 24 weeks after DPC sensitization. Twenty-nine alopecia patients gave blood for TCR sequencing at one to four time points (pre-sensitization, 2, 6 and 24 weeks). Libraries were pooled for sequencing, and variation in per-sample TCR yields was attributed mainly to small differences in library volumes within the pool. Weekly therapeutic DPC doses were additionally applied to the scalp of patients throughout the approximately 24-week study period. The mostly female patient cohort included alopecia areata with under or over 50% scalp involvement, alopecia totalis and alopecia universalis. Patch testing was performed on the upper back with Finn chambers containing 0.01% DPC, and the patch tests were scored after 6 days according to International Contact Dermatitis Research Group standards. The study tracked peripheral blood TCR repertoire changes in vivo during primary and secondary sensitization to the hapten diphenylcyclopropenone (DPC) in alopecia patients. Findings and caveats that apply to the study as a whole: Repeated subsampling changed both the strength of the expansion versus patch-test correlation and the threshold at which the correlation became significant. A positive correlation was found between the number of PT1 expanded TCRs and patch test score, with significance reached at thresholds 8, 16 and 32 but not 4. Compared with pre-sensitization or healthy control sets, expanded TCRs formed significantly more large CDR3 similarity clusters, which is consistent with antigen-driven responses. DPC sensitization did not change the number of TCRs with a frequency above 1 in 1000, and there was no evidence of changes in global repertoire structure. All patients had alopecia, a presumed autoimmune disease, so their immune response might differ from that of healthy individuals.

According to the study, the label for this sample's time point signals: patch test 1, 2 weeks after DPC sensitization. Taken with the paper, the label for treatment or condition translates to: therapeutic diphenylcyclopropenone sensitization with weekly scalp DPC. At each patch-test visit, blood was drawn before the patch test was applied. Patients were considered eligible if aged 18 to 70, diagnosed with alopecia and deemed suitable for DPC therapy, and patients were excluded if pregnant. Total RNA was isolated from unfractionated whole blood collected in Tempus Blood RNA tubes. The library came from RACE. For sequencing, a NextSeq 500 was employed. Library preparation attached unique molecular identifiers to individual cDNA molecules for quantitative, reproducible TCR counting. Each blood RNA sample was used to sequence both TCR alpha and TCR beta chains. On the study's bioinformatics: A median of about 100,000 TCRs per sample was observed, with a range of about 20,000 to 690,600. The Decombinator software suite was used to annotate V, J and CDR3 in the TCR reads. To make PS versus PT1 abundance plots, every sample was subsampled to the same number of TCRs (28,000). TCRs were defined as expanded if absent before sensitization and observed at least eight times at the 2-week time point. The public reads were quality trimmed at Q25 with fastp and then assembled into clones with MiXCR by TCRdb, keeping productive beta chains. Every CDR3 protein is listed once, alongside the most common genes and DNA of its rows. None of the V and J calls come from the authors' own analysis; TCRdb made them. The sample table lists approximately 80,000 distinct CDR3 sequences, 7.5% to 9.5% of them with a count of one. The leading ten clones occupy approximately 1.5% of the sample.

The germline V gene encodes CDR1 SGHRS and CDR2 YFSETQ. The V and J ends are trimmed by 0 bases and 4 bases, leaving 9 bases between them. The CDR3 runs 14 residues from the cysteine to the phenylalanine. The CDR3 DNA has 42 bases and is translated from base 1. This clonotype was found many times. Its antigen remains undetermined. The input lacks base qualities; no much larger clone sits a single base away. Specimen: whole blood, collected in connection with sensitization to the hapten diphenylcyclopropenone (DPC). The sequence joins TRBV5-1 to TRBJ2-3; the D gene is not confidently resolved. This receptor was identified in a young woman with alopecia areata. Some clones in this sample may be carry-over from other donors' samples. The sequenced DNA: TGCGCCAGCAGCTTGGCTCTATCGGCAGATACGCAGTATTTT. It is translated as CASSLALSADTQYF.